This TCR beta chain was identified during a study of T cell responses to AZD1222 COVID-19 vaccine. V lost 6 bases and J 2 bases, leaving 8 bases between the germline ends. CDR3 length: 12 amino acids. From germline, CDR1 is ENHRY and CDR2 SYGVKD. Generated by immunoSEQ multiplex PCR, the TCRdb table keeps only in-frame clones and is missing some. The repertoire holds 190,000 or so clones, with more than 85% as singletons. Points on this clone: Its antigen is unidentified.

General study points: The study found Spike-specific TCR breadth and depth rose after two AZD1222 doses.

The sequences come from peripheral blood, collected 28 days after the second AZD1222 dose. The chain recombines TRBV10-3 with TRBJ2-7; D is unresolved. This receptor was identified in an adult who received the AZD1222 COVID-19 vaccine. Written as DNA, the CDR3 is TGTGCCATCAGAACGGAGACCTACGAGCAGTACTTC. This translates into CAIRTETYEQYF.